This T cell receptor (beta chain) originates from a study of blood T cell repertoires in COVID-19. The wider study: Spain, Italy and the United States supplied samples that represented acute and convalescent COVID-19. Sources were T cells, B-cell-depleted T cells, or PBMCs; the material itself was cDNA or gDNA.

V was pared by 0 bases and J by 2 bases, with 5 bases of the junction left unmatched. CDR1 and CDR2 (germline): SEHNR, FQNEAQ (reference sequence). This CDR3 is 16 amino acids long. In the original processing: By means of reference gene primer amplification, nucleated cell counts were estimated. TCRdb's copy holds only in-frame clones and misses some; the assay was immunoSEQ multiplex PCR. The DNA gave D and trimming, while V, J and clone size come from that table. The repertoire holds fewer than 250,000 clones, with roughly four fifths as singletons. The specimen was peripheral blood. The gene calls are TRBV7-9 and TRBJ1-2, with 8 bases fitting TRBD1. This TCR came from a woman aged 40 to 49 with acute or convalescent COVID-19. The CDR3 nucleotides are TGTGCCAGCAGCTTAGCACCGGACAGGGTCAACTATGGCTACACCTTC. Translated, it gives CASSLAPDRVNYGYTF. Together with reference TRBV7-9 and TRBJ1-2, the CDR3 gives the full variable domain: DTGVSQNPRHKITKRGQNVTFRCDPISEHNRLYWYRQTLGQGPEFLTYFQNEAQLEKSRLLSDRFSAERPKGSFSTLEIQRTEQGDSAMYLCASSLAPDRVNYGYTFGSGTRLTVV.